This T cell receptor beta chain came from a study of blood T cell repertoires in COVID-19. At the level of the study: Donors in the United States, Italy and Spain gave samples during acute or convalescent COVID-19. Sample material is recorded as cDNA or gDNA derived from T cells, B-cell-depleted T cells, or PBMCs.

Authors' processing steps: Using reference gene primer amplification, nucleated cell counts were estimated. The data were produced by immunoSEQ multiplex PCR, yet TCRdb's version contains in-frame clones alone and is incomplete. Clonal size and the V and J genes are those of that table, whereas D and trimming came from the DNA. Altogether 150,000 to 200,000 clones are present, around 85% being singletons, with the ten largest covering approximately 13%. The CDR3 is made up of 14 amino acids. CDR1 and CDR2 from the germline V gene are SGHVS and FQNEAQ. Trimming removed 1 base from V and 3 bases from J, with 9 bases in between.

The rearrangement joins TRBV7-8 to TRBJ2-5, with D unresolved. The origin of this receptor is a man aged 45-60 years who had recovered from COVID-19. The sample taken for sequencing was peripheral blood. CDR3 loop: CASSLGSQKETQYF. For the CDR3, the DNA is TGTGCCAGCAGCTTAGGTAGCCAGAAAGAGACCCAGTACTTC. The whole variable domain, remainder taken from reference TRBV7-8 and TRBJ2-5, is GAGVSQSPRYKVAKRGQDVALRCDPISGHVSLFWYQQALGQGPEFLTYFQNEAQLDKSGLPSDRFFAERPEGSVSTLKIQRTQQEDSAVYLCASSLGSQKETQYFGPGTRLLVL.